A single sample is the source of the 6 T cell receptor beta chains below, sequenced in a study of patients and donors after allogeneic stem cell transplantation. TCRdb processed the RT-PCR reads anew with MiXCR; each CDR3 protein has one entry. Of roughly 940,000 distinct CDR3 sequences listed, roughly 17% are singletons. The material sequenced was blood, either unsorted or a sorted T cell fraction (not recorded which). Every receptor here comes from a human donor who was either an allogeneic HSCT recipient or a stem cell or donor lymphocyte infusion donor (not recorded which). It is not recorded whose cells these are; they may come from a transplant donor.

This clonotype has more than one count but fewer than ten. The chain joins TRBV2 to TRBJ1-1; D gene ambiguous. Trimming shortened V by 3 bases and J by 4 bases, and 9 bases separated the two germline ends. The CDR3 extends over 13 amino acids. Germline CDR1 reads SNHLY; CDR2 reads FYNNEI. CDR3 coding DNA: TGTGCCAGCAGTGACGCTGAGGGCACTGAAGCTTTCTTT. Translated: CASSDAEGTEAFF. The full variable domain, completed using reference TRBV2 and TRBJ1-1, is EPEVTQTPSHQVTQMGQEVILRCVPISNHLYFYWYRQILGQKVEFLVSFYNNEISEKSEIFDDQFSVERPDGSNFTLKIRSTKLEDSAMYFCASSDAEGTEAFFGQGTRLTVV.

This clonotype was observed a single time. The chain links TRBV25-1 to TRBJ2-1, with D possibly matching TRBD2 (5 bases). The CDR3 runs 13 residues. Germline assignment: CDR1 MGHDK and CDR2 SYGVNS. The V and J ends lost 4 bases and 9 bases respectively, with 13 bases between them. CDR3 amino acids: CASSGRSASEQFF. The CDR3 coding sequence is TGTGCCAGCAGTGGGAGGTCAGCTAGTGAGCAGTTCTTC.

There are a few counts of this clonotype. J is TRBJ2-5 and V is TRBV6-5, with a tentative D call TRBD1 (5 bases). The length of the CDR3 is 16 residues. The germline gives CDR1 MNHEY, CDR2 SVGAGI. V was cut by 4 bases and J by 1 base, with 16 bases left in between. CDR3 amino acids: CASSLTGPRSQETQYF. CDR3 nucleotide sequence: TGTGCCAGCAGTTTAACAGGCCCCAGATCCCAAGAGACCCAGTACTTC.

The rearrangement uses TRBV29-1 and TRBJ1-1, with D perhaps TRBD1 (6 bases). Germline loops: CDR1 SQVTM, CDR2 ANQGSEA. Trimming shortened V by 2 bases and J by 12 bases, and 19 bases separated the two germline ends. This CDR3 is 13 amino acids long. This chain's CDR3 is CSVEKGDSGAPFF. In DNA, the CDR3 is TGCAGCGTTGAAAAGGGGGATTCAGGCGCTCCTTTCTTT.

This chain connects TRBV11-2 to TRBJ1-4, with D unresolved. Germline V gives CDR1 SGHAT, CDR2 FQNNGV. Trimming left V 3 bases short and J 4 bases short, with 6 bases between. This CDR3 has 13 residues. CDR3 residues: CASSFGVNEKLFF. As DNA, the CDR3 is TGTGCCAGCAGCTTCGGGGTTAATGAAAAACTGTTTTTT.

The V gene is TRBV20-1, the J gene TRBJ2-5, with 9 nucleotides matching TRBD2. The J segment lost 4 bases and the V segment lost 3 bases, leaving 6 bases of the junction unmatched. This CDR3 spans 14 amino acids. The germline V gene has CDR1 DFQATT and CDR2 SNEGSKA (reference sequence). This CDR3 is CSASLLLAGETQYF. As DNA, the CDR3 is TGCAGTGCTAGCCTTCTACTAGCGGGAGAGACCCAGTACTTC.